Below are 28 T cell receptor beta chains sequenced from a single sample in a study of shared clonotypes between healthy human individuals. TCRdb keeps only in-frame clones here, not all; method: immunoSEQ multiplex PCR. The sample includes more than 900,000 clones, 75% to 85% seen only once; the top ten take around 0.6%. The sequencing input was memory CD4+ T cells from PBMCs. As to subset: CD45RA-negative fraction. The receptors originated from a man between 18 and 29 years old in good health. Some clones in this sample may be carry-over from other donors' samples.

J is TRBJ1-2 and V is TRBV6-1, with D unresolved. Trimming shortened V by 8 bases and J by 8 bases, and 18 bases separated the two germline ends. CDR3 length equals 13 residues. Germline V lookup: CDR1 MNHNS, CDR2 SASEGT. The CDR3 sequence is CASAFNHASGYTF. In DNA, the CDR3 is TGTGCCAGCGCTTTTAACCACGCTTCCGGCTACACCTTC.

V and J are TRBV9 and TRBJ1-3, with D hard to call. The V gene lost 0 bases and the J gene lost 0 bases, with 13 bases spanning the gap. Germline CDR1 and CDR2: SGDLS and YYNGEE. The CDR3 is made up of 17 amino acids. The CDR3 DNA sequence: TGTGCCAGCAGCGTAGTGGGCAGCCCTAGCTCTGGAAACACCATATATTTT. Protein product: CASSVVGSPSSGNTIYF.

The chain uses TRBV7-9 and TRBJ1-2; no reliable D call. Trimming pared 5 bases from V and 8 bases from J, leaving 15 bases between. Per germline, CDR1 SEHNR and CDR2 FQNEAQ (reference sequence). The CDR3 is 13 residues long. This CDR3 is CASSPRTALGYTF. For the CDR3, the DNA is TGTGCCAGCAGCCCACGGACCGCTCTGGGCTACACCTTC. Together with reference TRBV7-9 and TRBJ1-2, the CDR3 gives the full variable domain: DTGVSQNPRHKITKRGQNVTFRCDPISEHNRLYWYRQTLGQGPEFLTYFQNEAQLEKSRLLSDRFSAERPKGSFSTLEIQRTEQGDSAMYLCASSPRTALGYTFGSGTRLTVV.

The gene calls are TRBV7-9 and TRBJ1-1; D remains unclear. The CDR3 spans 14 residues. Trimming stripped 1 base from V and 5 bases from J, with 11 bases between. Germline V CDR1 and CDR2: SEHNR, FQNEAQ (reference sequence). In DNA form, the CDR3 reads TGTGCCAGCAGCTTAGAAGGGTGGAAGACTGAAGCTTTCTTT. It is translated as CASSLEGWKTEAFF.

The V call is TRBV11-2, the J call TRBJ2-3, with a weak D call TRBD1 (5 bases). V lost 2 bases and J 4 bases, leaving 16 bases between the germline ends. Germline V CDR1 and CDR2: SGHAT, FQNNGV. The CDR3 has 16 residues. The CDR3 loop is CASSLIVPGLADTQYF. DNA of the CDR3: TGTGCCAGCAGCTTAATCGTCCCAGGGCTCGCAGATACGCAGTATTTT.

This sequence joins TRBV18 and TRBJ1-3, with TRBD1 as a possible D gene (5 bases). The germline gives CDR1 KGHSH, CDR2 LQKENI. CDR3 length: 16 amino acids. V was shortened by 3 bases and J by 0 bases, with 12 bases between the two germline ends. The CDR3 region has the DNA TGTGCCAGCTCACCGATGGGGGAGAGCTCTGGAAACACCATATATTTT. It translates to CASSPMGESSGNTIYF.

This clone was detected a few times. This chain joins TRBV25-1 and TRBJ1-1; TRBD1 matches at 9 bases. The junction had 4 bases not matched to a gene; V was cut back by 2 bases and J by 3 bases. CDR1 and CDR2 from the germline V gene are MGHDK and SYGVNS. The CDR3 covers 15 residues. This CDR3 is CASSEPRQGDTEAFF. For the CDR3, the DNA is TGTGCCAGCAGTGAACCCCGACAGGGGGACACTGAAGCTTTCTTT.

The V call is TRBV9, the J call TRBJ2-2, with 8 bases matching TRBD1. The J segment lost 2 bases and the V segment lost 3 bases, leaving 6 bases of the junction unmatched. The CDR3 loop spans 16 amino acids. Looked up from germline, CDR1 is SGDLS and CDR2 is YYNGEE. The CDR3 loop is CASSARGTGNTGELFF. CDR3 nucleotide sequence: TGTGCCAGCAGCGCGAGGGGGACAGGTAACACCGGGGAGCTGTTTTTT.

This rearrangement joins TRBV19 to TRBJ1-2, with D unclear. V lost 4 bases, J lost 0 bases, and 9 bases lay in between. The CDR3 has 14 residues. Germline V gene data show CDR1 as LNHDA and CDR2 as SQIVND (reference sequence). The DNA of the CDR3 is TGTGCCAGTAGTAACCAGCGCGCTAACTATGGCTACACCTTC. Translation: CASSNQRANYGYTF.

The rearrangement joins TRBV18 to TRBJ2-5; 8 nucleotides align to TRBD2. The CDR3 has 16 amino acids. Germline V CDR1 and CDR2: KGHSH, LQKENI. The junction had 8 bases not matched to a gene; V was cut back by 1 base and J by 4 bases. CDR3 coding DNA: TGTGCCAGCTCACCACAGACCGGGAGGGGGGCAGAGACCCAGTACTTC. Its protein is CASSPQTGRGAETQYF. Combining the CDR3 with reference TRBV18 and TRBJ2-5 gives the whole variable domain NAGVMQNPRHLVRRRGQEARLRCSPMKGHSHVYWYRQLPEEGLKFMVYLQKENIIDESGMPKERFSAEFPKEGPSILRIQQVVRGDSAAYFCASSPQTGRGAETQYFGPGTRLLVL.

The chain links TRBV14 to TRBJ2-3; 8 bases match TRBD1. The length of the CDR3 is 16 residues. V gave up 2 bases and J gave up 2 bases; unmatched junction bases: 6. Germline assignment: CDR1 SGHDN and CDR2 FVKESK. CDR3 bases: TGTGCCAGCAGCCAACTTGGACAGGGCCACACAGATACGCAGTATTTT. Protein product: CASSQLGQGHTDTQYF.

This clone appeared a single time. Other DNA variants within this sample encode the same CDR3. The V call is TRBV5-1, the J call TRBJ2-5; D may be TRBD1 or TRBD2 (5 bases each). The CDR3 extends over 13 amino acids. Trimming shortened V by 4 bases and J by 2 bases, and 9 bases separated the two germline ends. CDR1 is SGHRS and CDR2 is YFSETQ in the germline V gene. The CDR3 region has the DNA TGCGCCAGCAGCCGGGGACGGCAAGAGACCCAGTACTTC. Translated: CASSRGRQETQYF.

CDR3 sequence reads: CASSRWGTYEQYF. DNA for the CDR3: TGTGCCAGCAGCCGGTGGGGGACCTACGAGCAGTACTTC. The chain links TRBV5-4 to TRBJ2-7, with D perhaps being TRBD1 or TRBD2 (5 bases each). The CDR3 consists of 13 residues. Trimming stripped 4 bases from V and 2 bases from J, with 10 bases between. Per the germline V gene, CDR1 is SGHNT and CDR2 is YYREEE (reference sequence).

V and J are TRBV7-3 and TRBJ2-7; tentatively, D is TRBD2 (6 bases). The CDR3 totals 15 residues. Per germline, CDR1 SGHTA and CDR2 FQGTGA. Between the trimmed V and J ends, which lost 2 bases and 3 bases, there was a span of 14 bases. The CDR3 DNA sequence: TGTGCCAGCAGCTTAGTAGGCGGGATCCTCTACGAGCAGTACTTC. The encoded protein is CASSLVGGILYEQYF.

The chain links TRBV5-8 to TRBJ2-7; 11 bases agree with TRBD1. The CDR3 totals 14 residues. Per the germline V gene, CDR1 is SGHTS and CDR2 is YDEGEE. V lost 1 base to trimming and J lost 5 bases; unmatched junction nucleotides: 2. The CDR3 region is CASSLRTGGHEQYF. In DNA form, the CDR3 reads TGTGCCAGCAGCTTGCGGACAGGGGGCCACGAGCAGTACTTC.

V is TRBV4-2 and J is TRBJ2-5; 7 bases align to TRBD1. Unmatched junction bases numbered 8, after V lost 1 base and J lost 3 bases. The CDR3 has 16 amino acids. In germline, CDR1 is LGHNA, CDR2 YNFKEQ. The CDR3 loop is CASSQVGQVPKETQYF. The CDR3 region has the DNA TGTGCCAGCAGCCAAGTCGGACAGGTCCCTAAAGAGACCCAGTACTTC.

This chain uses TRBV28 with TRBJ1-3; D uncertain. The germline V and J ends were trimmed by 7 bases and 9 bases, with 10 bases remaining between them. CDR3 length equals 11 residues. Germline V gene sequence: CDR1 MDHEN, CDR2 SYDVKM. Written as DNA, the CDR3 is TGTGCCAGCACTGGGGAGACCACCATATATTTT. Protein product: CASTGETTIYF.

This chain connects TRBV15 to TRBJ1-1, with D tentatively TRBD1 (6 bases). Trimming shortened V by 0 bases and J by 5 bases, and 10 bases separated the two germline ends. The CDR3 sequence is 14 residues long. The germline V gene encodes CDR1 LNHNV and CDR2 YYDKDF (reference sequence). CDR3 sequence reads: CATSREGAWTEAFF. CDR3 nucleotide sequence: TGTGCCACCAGCAGAGAGGGGGCGTGGACTGAAGCTTTCTTT.

The chain is built from TRBV9 and TRBJ2-7; no clear D. Trimming pared 2 bases from V and 2 bases from J, leaving 14 bases between. The length of the CDR3 is 15 residues. Germline V gene data show CDR1 as SGDLS and CDR2 as YYNGEE. CDR3 protein: CASSVGVGATYEQYF. The CDR3 DNA is TGTGCCAGCAGCGTCGGCGTCGGAGCCACCTACGAGCAGTACTTC.

The gene calls are TRBV5-1 and TRBJ2-5, with a weak D call TRBD2 (6 bases). CDR1 and CDR2 (germline): SGHRS, YFSETQ. CDR3 size: 16 residues. V lost 0 bases, J lost 5 bases, and 17 bases lay in between. DNA of the CDR3: TGCGCCAGCAGCTTGGCCGACTATTCAGGGAGGGAGACCCAGTACTTC. It encodes CASSLADYSGRETQYF.

The chain combines TRBV30 with TRBJ1-1, with D hard to call. Germline V gene data show CDR1 as GTSNPN and CDR2 as SVGIG (reference sequence). Trimming shortened V by 5 bases and J by 5 bases, and 21 bases separated the two germline ends. The CDR3 runs to 15 residues. CDR3 region: CAWGPRRVVGTEAFF. In DNA, the CDR3 is TGTGCCTGGGGCCCCAGGAGAGTGGTGGGGACTGAAGCTTTCTTT. Full variable domain (rest looked up from reference TRBV30 and TRBJ1-1): SQTIHQWPATLVQPVGSPLSLECTVEGTSNPNLYWYRQAAGRGLQLLFYSVGIGQISSEVPQNLSASRPQDRQFILSSKKLLLSDSGFYLCAWGPRRVVGTEAFFGQGTRLTVV.

There are a few counts of this clone. The rearrangement links TRBV19 to TRBJ1-1; D gene unclear. This CDR3 contains 13 residues. The germline CDR1 and CDR2 sequences are LNHDA and SQIVND (reference sequence). Trimming cost V 2 bases and J 6 bases, with 10 bases left between them. The CDR3 sequence: CASSISWGAEAFF. The CDR3 DNA reads TGTGCCAGTAGTATATCTTGGGGTGCTGAAGCTTTCTTT.

The rearrangement joins TRBV5-4 to TRBJ2-7; 9 bases line up with TRBD1. The CDR3 is 15 residues long. Germline trimming cut 4 bases from V and 1 base from J; bases unmatched to any gene: 6. Germline CDR1 and CDR2: SGHNT and YYREEE (reference sequence). The CDR3 region is CASSRSGTGSYEQYF. The CDR3 coding sequence is TGTGCCAGCAGCAGATCCGGGACAGGGTCCTACGAGCAGTACTTC.

The chain employs TRBV27 and TRBJ2-2; D is ambiguous. With 5 bases removed from V and 6 bases from J, the gap between germline ends came to 7 bases. The CDR3 sequence is 12 residues long. CDR1 and CDR2 (germline): MNHEY, SMNVEV (reference sequence). The CDR3 reads CASSGSPGELFF. The DNA for the CDR3 is TGTGCCAGCAGTGGGTCCCCCGGGGAGCTGTTTTTT.

V is TRBV25-1 and J is TRBJ1-1; maybe TRBD1 (5 bases). V lost 6 bases and J 2 bases, leaving 19 bases between the germline ends. The CDR3 is 16 amino acids. Germline lookup yields CDR1 MGHDK and CDR2 SYGVNS. CDR3 loop: CASRVGSWGTNTEAFF. The CDR3, as DNA: TGTGCCAGCAGGGTAGGTTCGTGGGGGACTAACACTGAAGCTTTCTTT. Looking up the rest from reference TRBV25-1 and TRBJ1-1 gives the full variable domain: EADIYQTPRYLVIGTGKKITLECSQTMGHDKMYWYQQDPGMELHLIHYSYGVNSTEKGDLSSESTVSRIRTEHFPLTLESARPSHTSQYLCASRVGSWGTNTEAFFGQGTRLTVV.

This rearrangement joins TRBV5-6 to TRBJ1-2; D is uncertain. The CDR3 is made up of 12 amino acids. From germline, CDR1 is SGHDT and CDR2 YYEEEE. Deletions cut 5 bases from V and 8 bases from J, with 13 bases between. DNA of the CDR3: TGTGCCAGCAGATCAGAGGGTTGGGGCTACACCTTC. It is translated as CASRSEGWGYTF.

V is TRBV28 and J is TRBJ1-1; no clear D. Deletions cut 1 base from V and 11 bases from J, with 11 bases between. This CDR3 region has 12 residues. Germline V gives CDR1 MDHEN, CDR2 SYDVKM. Here the CDR3 DNA reads TGTGCCAGCAGTTTATTGGCGGCCGCCGCTTTCTTT. This encodes CASSLLAAAAFF.

The rearrangement joins TRBV5-5 to TRBJ1-3; TRBD1 aligns across 11 bases. The V segment lost 3 bases and the J segment 8 bases; nucleotides outside the gene matches: 4. Germline assignment: CDR1 SGHKS and CDR2 YYEKEE (reference sequence). CDR3 length: 14 residues. CDR3 loop: CASSSGTGGDTIYF. In nucleotides, the CDR3 is TGTGCCAGCAGCTCCGGGACAGGGGGTGACACCATATATTTT.